The sequence of this TCR beta chain was determined in a study of radiotherapy plus CTLA-4 blockade in lung cancer. For the study at large: Disease control was present in roughly 30% of patients, and objective responses in around 18%. Study outcomes and limitations: Interferon-beta, together with early blood T cell clone dynamics, reportedly best predicted response. Clones of tumor-derived TCRs expanded in blood after radiotherapy plus ipilimumab.

Note on this clone: Its antigen remains unidentified.

Sequencing was performed with immunoSEQ multiplex PCR; in TCRdb, only in-frame clones are kept and a portion is missing. This repertoire shows 89,000 or so clones, 80% to 85% found once; its top ten account for around 3.7%. From germline, CDR1 is LNHDA and CDR2 SQIVND (reference sequence). This CDR3 has 16 residues. The chain joins TRBV19 to TRBJ2-7; 11 nucleotides align to TRBD2. The DNA end is a closer match to TRBJ2-1, so the J assignment may be wrong. The source was peripheral blood, collected from a patient treated with radiotherapy plus ipilimumab. This clonotype was sampled from a human donor with non-small cell lung cancer who had a partial response to radiotherapy plus ipilimumab. The CDR3 loop is CASSRPSGRPDNEQFF. In nucleotides, the CDR3 is TGTGCCAGTAGTCGGCCTAGCGGGAGGCCAGACAATGAGCAGTTCTTC.